Following are 8 T cell receptor beta chains from one sample sequenced in a study of T cell repertoires in cytomegalovirus infection. TCRdb itself ran the reads through MiXCR, one entry per CDR3 protein. Of about 920,000 distinct CDR3 sequences listed, roughly 30% are singletons. These TCRs' antigens remain unknown. The sequences come from cultured CD8+ T cells from PBMCs, collected from culture after CMV antigen stimulation. These receptors were taken from a human donor in good health (CMV status not recorded). Some clones in this sample may be carry-over from other donors' samples.

The chain is built from TRBV5-1 and TRBJ2-3, with 9 bases lining up with TRBD1. V lost 6 bases to trimming and J lost 5 bases; unmatched junction nucleotides: 13. Looked up from germline, CDR1 is SGHRS and CDR2 is YFSETQ. This CDR3 comprises 16 residues. CDR3 DNA: TGCGCCAGCACCGTGTTTGTAAGGACAGGGGAAGATACGCAGTATTTT. Its protein product is CASTVFVRTGEDTQYF.

This clonotype was found many times. The V call is TRBV12-3 or TRBV12-4, the J call TRBJ2-7, with 8 bases fitting TRBD1. The CDR3 has 13 amino acids. After removal of 7 bases from V and 2 bases from J, the junction contained 4 bases not matched to a gene. In DNA, the CDR3 is TGTGCCAGCACCCCGGACAGGGCCTACGAGCAGTACTTC. Amino acids: CASTPDRAYEQYF.

J is TRBJ1-3 and V is TRBV6-1, with D tentatively TRBD1 (5 bases). CDR1 and CDR2 from the germline V gene are MNHNS and SASEGT. The V end was cut by 2 bases, the J end by 1 base, with 15 bases between. The CDR3 is made up of 17 amino acids. CDR3 residues: CASSESTAGISGNTIYF. The DNA of the CDR3 is TGTGCCAGCAGTGAATCAACAGCAGGGATTTCTGGAAACACCATATATTTT.

The rearrangement uses TRBV6-2 or TRBV6-3 and TRBJ2-7; D could derive from TRBD1 or TRBD2 (6 bases each). Germline CDR1 and CDR2: MNHEY and SVGEGT. The ends were cut back, 4 bases at V and 3 bases at J, with 13 bases in the middle. CDR3 size: 14 residues. The CDR3 DNA reads TGTGCCAGCAGTTCTGGGGGGCTAGACTACGAGCAGTACGTC. Protein sequence: CASSSGGLDYEQYV.

The rearrangement uses TRBV28 and TRBJ2-4, with a possible D match to TRBD1 (7 bases). The ends were cut back, 3 bases at V and 3 bases at J, with 12 bases in the middle. Germline CDR1 reads MDHEN; CDR2 reads SYDVKM. The CDR3 totals 15 residues. The CDR3 protein is CASSFYRGGKNIQYF. CDR3 in DNA: TGTGCCAGCAGTTTCTACAGGGGAGGCAAAAACATTCAGTACTTC.

This clonotype appeared a few times. The rearrangement links TRBV6-2 or TRBV6-3 to TRBJ2-7; no clear D gene. The CDR3 has 13 amino acids. The V and J ends lost 0 bases and 5 bases respectively, with 8 bases between them. Germline V lookup: CDR1 MNHEY, CDR2 SVGEGT. CDR3 DNA sequence: TGTGCCAGCAGTTACTCCAGCTTTCACGAGCAGTACGTC. This sequence encodes CASSYSSFHEQYV.

The chain joins TRBV6-5 to TRBJ1-1; possible D gene TRBD1, 6 bases. The V gene's germline CDR1 is MNHEY and CDR2 SVGAGI. Trimming took off 8 bases at V and 1 base at J, with 11 bases between the two ends. This CDR3 comprises 13 residues. The DNA of the CDR3 is TGTGCCAGCGGTCCACAGGGGAACACTGAAGCTTTCTTT. It codes for CASGPQGNTEAFF.

A few counts support this clonotype. The chain carries TRBV5-8 and TRBJ2-3; TRBD1 aligns across 9 bases. Trimming cost V 2 bases and J 6 bases; bases outside gene matches: 10. This CDR3 has 16 residues. The germline gives CDR1 SGHTS, CDR2 YDEGEE. The CDR3 is CASSFGTGYTLDTQYF. DNA for the CDR3: TGTGCCAGCAGCTTCGGGACAGGGTACACATTGGATACGCAGTATTTT.